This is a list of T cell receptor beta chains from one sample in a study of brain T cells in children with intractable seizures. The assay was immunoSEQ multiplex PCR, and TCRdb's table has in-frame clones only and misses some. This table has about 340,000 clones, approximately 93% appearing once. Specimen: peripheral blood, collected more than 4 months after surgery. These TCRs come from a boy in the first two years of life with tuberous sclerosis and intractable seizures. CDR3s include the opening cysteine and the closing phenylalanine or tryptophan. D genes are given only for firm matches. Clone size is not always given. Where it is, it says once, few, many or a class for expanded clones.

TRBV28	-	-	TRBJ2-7	TGTGCCAGTGGAGTAACCCCCTACGAGCAGTACTTC	CASGVTPYEQYF
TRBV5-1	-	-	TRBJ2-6	TGCGCCAGCAGCTTGTCGGACTCTGGGGCCAACGTCCTGACTTTC	CASSLSDSGANVLTF
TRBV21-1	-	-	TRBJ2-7	TGTGCCAGCAGCAAACGGGCGATGGGGGAACACTCCTACGAGCAGTACTTC	CASSKRAMGEHSYEQYF
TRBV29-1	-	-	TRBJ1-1	TGCAGCGTTGAAAACAGGGCGTCAACTGAAGCTTTCTTT	CSVENRASTEAFF
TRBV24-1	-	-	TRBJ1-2	TGTGCCACCAGTGATCGGCAGGGCGCTAACTATGGCTACACCTTC	CATSDRQGANYGYTF
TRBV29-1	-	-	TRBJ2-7	TGCAGCGTACAGGTTAGCTACGAGCAGTACTTC	CSVQVSYEQYF
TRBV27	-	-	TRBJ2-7	TGTGCCAGCAGTTTAAGTGTTCATGACTACGAGCAGTACTTC	CASSLSVHDYEQYF
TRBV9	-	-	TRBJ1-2	TGTGCCAGCAGCGTAGAGGTTAGAAGTCCAGGGCACTATGGCTACACCTTC	CASSVEVRSPGHYGYTF
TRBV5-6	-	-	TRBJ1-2	TGTGCCAGCAGCCAAGGGCCCGCGGAAACCTTC	CASSQGPAETF
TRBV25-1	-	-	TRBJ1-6	TGTGCCAGCGGCCCCAGGGGTAATTCACCCCTCCACTTT	CASGPRGNSPLHF
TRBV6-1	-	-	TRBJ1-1	TGTGCCAGCAGTGAAAACACAGCTGGCACTGAAGCTTTCTTT	CASSENTAGTEAFF
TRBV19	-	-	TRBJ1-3	TGTGCCAGTAGTATGGAAGGGAGTCGGAACACCATATATTTT	CASSMEGSRNTIYF
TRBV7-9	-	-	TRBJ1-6	TGTGCCAGCAGCTTAGGGGGCGCGGAGAATTCACCCCTCCACTTT	CASSLGGAENSPLHF
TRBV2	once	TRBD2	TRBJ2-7	TGTGCCAGCATAGCAGAGGAGCGGGGGGCCTCCTACGAGCAGTACTTC	CASIAEERGASYEQYF
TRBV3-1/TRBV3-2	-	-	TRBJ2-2	TGTGCCAGCAGCCAAGACGCCTCCGGCGGGGAGCTGTTTTTT	CASSQDASGGELFF
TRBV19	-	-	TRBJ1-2	TGTGCCAGTAGCCTCCCCCAATCGGTTGTGTGGAATCCGGAGACCTATGGCTACACCTTC	CASSLPQSVVWNPETYGYTF
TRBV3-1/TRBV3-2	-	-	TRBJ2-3	TGTGCCAGCAGCCAAGGGAGCGAAGGTACGCAGTATTTT	CASSQGSEGTQYF
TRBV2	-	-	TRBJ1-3	TGTGCCAGCAGTGTAAGGGGTTCTGGAAACACCATATATTTT	CASSVRGSGNTIYF
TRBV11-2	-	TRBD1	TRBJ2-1	TGTGCCAGCAGTGAGACAGGGTACAATGAGCAGTTCTTC	CASSETGYNEQFF
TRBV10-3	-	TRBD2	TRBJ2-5	TGTGCCATCAGTGACGTTAGCGGGAAAGGGGAGACCCAGTACTTC	CAISDVSGKGETQYF
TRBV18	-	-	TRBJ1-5	TGTGCCAGCTCACCAGGGGGCGAAAGCAATCAGCCCCAGCATTTT	CASSPGGESNQPQHF
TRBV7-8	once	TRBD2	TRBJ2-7	TGTGCCAGCAGCTCCAGCGGGAGGGACTACGAGCAGTACTTC	CASSSSGRDYEQYF
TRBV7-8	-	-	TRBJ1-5	TGTGCCAGCAGCTTAGTGGGGGGCCTGAGCAATCAGCCCCAGCATTTT	CASSLVGGLSNQPQHF
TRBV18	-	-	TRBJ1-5	TGTGCCAGTTCAGGGGCAGTTGATCAGCCCCAGCATTTT	CASSGAVDQPQHF
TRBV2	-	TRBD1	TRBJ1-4	TGTGCCAGCGGGGCGACAGGGCATAATGAAAAACTGTTTTTT	CASGATGHNEKLFF
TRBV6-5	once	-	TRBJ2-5	TGTGCCAGCAGGACTAGGGGTGGCGAGACCCAGTACTTC	CASRTRGGETQYF
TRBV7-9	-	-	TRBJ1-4	TGTGCCAGCAGCAAGGGGCCGACAGCCCAGAATGAAAAACTGTTTTTT	CASSKGPTAQNEKLFF
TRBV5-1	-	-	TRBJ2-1	TGCGCCAGCAGCCCACGGGACCCACCGAACAATGAGCAGTTCTTC	CASSPRDPPNNEQFF
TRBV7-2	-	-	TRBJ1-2	TGTGCCAGCAGCTTAGAGGGGGTACGCGGGTATGGCTACACCTTC	CASSLEGVRGYGYTF
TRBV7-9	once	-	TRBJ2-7	TGTGCCAGCAGCGTTACCGGTTCCGAGCAGTACTTC	CASSVTGSEQYF
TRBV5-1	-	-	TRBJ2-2	TGCGCCAGCAGCTTGCTACAGGGTAGCCCGAACACCGGGGAGCTGTTTTTT	CASSLLQGSPNTGELFF
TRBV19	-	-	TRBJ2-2	TGTGCCAGTACAGAGGGAGTTCCGGGGGAGCTGTTTTTT	CASTEGVPGELFF
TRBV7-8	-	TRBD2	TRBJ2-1	TGTGCCAGCAGCTTAGGTCTAGCGGGAGTCGCCCATGAGCAGTTCTTC	CASSLGLAGVAHEQFF
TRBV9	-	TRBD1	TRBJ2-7	TGTGCCAGCAGCGTAGGGACAGGGTTCTACGAGCAGTACTTC	CASSVGTGFYEQYF
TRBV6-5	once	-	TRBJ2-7	TGTGCCAGCAGTTACTCTGCGACAGTCGTAGGGGGGGAGCAGTACTTC	CASSYSATVVGGEQYF
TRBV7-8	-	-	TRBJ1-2	TGTGCCAGCAGCTTAGGGGGGGACTATGGCTACACCTTC	CASSLGGDYGYTF
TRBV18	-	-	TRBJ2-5	TGTGCCAGCTCACCAATCGAGACCCAGTACTTC	CASSPIETQYF
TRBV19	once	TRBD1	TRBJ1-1	TGTGCCAGTAAAAAACAGGGGGTGAACACTGAAGCTTTCTTT	CASKKQGVNTEAFF
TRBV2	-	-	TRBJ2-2	TGTGCCAGCAGGCCGGGACCCACGAACACCGGGGAGCTGTTTTTT	CASRPGPTNTGELFF
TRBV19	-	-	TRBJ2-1	TGTGCCAGTAGTATCGGTCAGTTCTCCTACAATGAGCAGTTCTTC	CASSIGQFSYNEQFF